The 11 T cell receptor beta chains below all came from one sample that was sequenced in a study of cytomegalovirus exposure and HLA in healthy donors. 13 Jbeta primers and 60 Vbeta primers were used for the PCR. The method was immunoSEQ multiplex PCR; TCRdb's version includes in-frame clones alone and lacks a portion of them. Of 100,000 to 150,000 clones listed, 70% to 80% are singletons. The sample comprised PBMCs. The receptor source for this set is a woman between 55 and 75 years old in good health and CMV-seronegative.

V is TRBV25-1 and J is TRBJ2-5; 9 nucleotides align to TRBD1. The CDR3 runs to 15 residues. After removal of 2 bases from V and 4 bases from J, the junction contained 5 bases not matched to a gene. CDR1 MGHDK and CDR2 SYGVNS come from the germline V gene. The CDR3 coding sequence is TGTGCCAGCAGTGAAAACAGGGGGCGTTTAGAGACCCAGTACTTC. Translating gives CASSENRGRLETQYF.

V usage is TRBV7-9 and J usage is TRBJ2-5, with 7 bases matching TRBD1. The DNA end favors TRBJ2-7, so the J call may be wrong. The CDR3 runs to 14 residues. CDR1 is SEHNR and CDR2 is FQNEAQ in the germline V gene (reference sequence). Here the CDR3 reads CASSPGQVSYEQYF. The CDR3 bases are TGTGCCAGCAGCCCCGGACAGGTCTCCTACGAGCAGTACTTC.

The chain uses TRBV28 and TRBJ2-3; 8 bases agree with TRBD1. CDR1 is MDHEN and CDR2 is SYDVKM in the germline V gene. The V segment lost 6 bases and the J segment 4 bases; nucleotides outside the gene matches: 6. The CDR3 is 14 amino acids. The CDR3, as DNA: TGTGCCAGCAGCAGCAGGGGGCCGGCAGATACGCAGTATTTT. Its translation is CASSSRGPADTQYF.

This clone was seen a single time. This rearrangement joins TRBV7-6 to TRBJ1-1; D unresolved. Trimming removed 4 bases at V and 7 bases at J, with 13 bases between. Per germline, CDR1 SGHVS and CDR2 FNYEAQ. The CDR3 covers 13 residues. The CDR3 loop is CASSSEGAGEAFF. The DNA for the CDR3 is TGTGCCAGCAGCTCTGAGGGAGCGGGTGAAGCTTTCTTT.

The V call is TRBV28, the J call TRBJ1-2, with D perhaps TRBD1 (5 bases). Germline loops: CDR1 MDHEN, CDR2 SYDVKM. This CDR3 has 17 amino acids. Trimming removed 4 bases at V and 0 bases at J, with 18 bases between. CDR3 protein: CASSWLGGGTPNYGYTF. The DNA of the CDR3 is TGTGCCAGCAGTTGGCTGGGCGGAGGGACCCCTAACTATGGCTACACCTTC.

The chain uses TRBV6-1 and TRBJ2-7, with D possibly matching TRBD2 (6 bases). Germline CDR1 and CDR2: MNHNS and SASEGT. V shed 7 bases and J shed 2 bases, with 15 bases lying between them. CDR3 length: 14 residues. CDR3 coding DNA: TGTGCCAGCACCGGATGGGAGGAGGCCTACGAGCAGTACTTC. It encodes CASTGWEEAYEQYF.

This chain uses TRBV7-9 with TRBJ2-3; D not certain. The CDR3 spans 15 residues. The germline gives CDR1 SEHNR, CDR2 FQNEAQ (reference sequence). V lost 5 bases to trimming and J lost 0 bases, with 12 bases between them. The CDR3 loop is CASSRNELSTDTQYF. The CDR3 DNA follows: TGTGCCAGCAGCCGAAACGAACTTAGCACAGATACGCAGTATTTT.

This chain connects TRBV18 to TRBJ1-2, with TRBD1 as a possible D gene (6 bases). Between the trimmed V and J ends, which lost 2 bases and 3 bases, there was a span of 10 bases. Germline CDR1 is KGHSH and CDR2 is LQKENI. The CDR3 runs 14 residues. The CDR3 is CASSPSAGDYGYTF. CDR3 bases: TGTGCCAGCTCACCAAGTGCAGGGGACTATGGCTACACCTTC.

The chain joins TRBV6-6 to TRBJ2-7, with TRBD2 matching 8 bases. The CDR3 is made up of 15 amino acids. Trimming removed 4 bases from V and 1 base from J; junction bases left unmatched: 6. Germline V CDR1 and CDR2: MNHNY, SVGAGI (reference sequence). The CDR3 sequence is CASSLESGSSYEQYF. For the CDR3, the DNA is TGTGCCAGCAGTTTAGAGAGCGGGAGTTCCTACGAGCAGTACTTC.

The J gene is TRBJ2-2, the V gene TRBV19; 8 nucleotides agree with TRBD1. Germline CDR1 is LNHDA and CDR2 is SQIVND (reference sequence). The CDR3 is 14 residues long. Trimming at V came to 8 bases and at J to 3 bases, leaving 5 bases not matched to a gene. CDR3 coding DNA: TGTGCCAGTTCTCAGGGGGCGGACACCGGGGAGCTGTTTTTT. It yields the protein CASSQGADTGELFF.

The rearrangement uses TRBV4-1 and TRBJ2-3, with D possibly matching TRBD1 (5 bases). The CDR3 consists of 15 residues. Trimming pared 2 bases from V and 13 bases from J, leaving 22 bases between. CDR1 is MGHRA and CDR2 is YSYEKL in the germline V gene. This chain's CDR3 is CASSQLRTLVSAEYF. The CDR3 region has the DNA TGCGCCAGCAGCCAATTACGGACATTAGTCTCAGCTGAGTATTTT.